These 12 T cell receptor beta chains were sequenced from one sample in a study of T cell responses to AZD1222 COVID-19 vaccine. The repertoire was sequenced with immunoSEQ multiplex PCR; TCRdb's copy has only in-frame clones and lacks some. Of roughly 180,000 clones listed, roughly nine tenths were seen once; the top ten hold 1.5% to 2%. Source: peripheral blood, taken on day 0 of AZD1222 vaccination. These receptor sequences come from an adult in good health.

The chain uses TRBV6-1 and TRBJ1-3; D not resolved. Germline values: CDR1 MNHNS, CDR2 SASEGT. This CDR3 contains 16 residues. V was clipped by 3 bases and J by 0 bases, with 12 bases between them. CDR3 sequence: CASSDSAFSSGNTIYF. CDR3 bases: TGTGCCAGCAGTGATTCGGCCTTTTCCTCTGGAAACACCATATATTTT.

The chain recombines TRBV27 with TRBJ1-3, with 10 positions matching TRBD1. Per germline, CDR1 MNHEY and CDR2 SMNVEV (reference sequence). Unmatched junction bases numbered 19, after V lost 10 bases and J lost 1 base. The CDR3 runs to 19 residues. This CDR3 is CATAGDRGRWDLSGNTIYF. The CDR3 DNA is TGTGCCACCGCTGGAGACAGGGGGCGATGGGACCTTTCTGGAAACACCATATATTTT.

V usage is TRBV3-1 (or the pseudogene TRBV3-2) and J usage is TRBJ2-3; 8 bases match TRBD2. The CDR3 totals 14 residues. Trimming removed 10 bases from V and 8 bases from J; junction bases left unmatched: 14. The germline V gene has CDR1 LGHDT and CDR2 YNNKEL (reference sequence). CDR3 sequence reads: CAIWGLGEGGTQYF. The CDR3 nucleotides are TGTGCCATCTGGGGACTAGGGGAGGGGGGTACGCAGTATTTT.

The rearrangement links TRBV25-1 to TRBJ2-5; a weak D match, TRBD1 (6 bases). This CDR3 comprises 12 residues. CDR1 MGHDK and CDR2 SYGVNS come from the germline V gene. Trimming took 4 bases from V and 13 from J, leaving 16 bases between them. The CDR3, as DNA: TGTGCCAGCAGTGCACAGGGCATCGTTTCGTACTTC. Its translation is CASSAQGIVSYF. Full variable domain (outside the CDR3, taken from reference TRBV25-1 and TRBJ2-5): EADIYQTPRYLVIGTGKKITLECSQTMGHDKMYWYQQDPGMELHLIHYSYGVNSTEKGDLSSESTVSRIRTEHFPLTLESARPSHTSQYLCASSAQGIVSYFGPGTRLLVL.

This clone was observed once. The V and J genes are TRBV7-3 and TRBJ2-5; D might be TRBD1 or TRBD2, each matching 5 bases. The germline V and J ends were trimmed by 5 bases and 1 base, with 14 bases remaining between them. The V gene's germline CDR1 is SGHTA and CDR2 FQGTGA. This CDR3 is built from 15 residues. The CDR3 DNA follows: TGTGCCAGCAGCCTTCAAACCGGGACCCAAGAGACCCAGTACTTC. This encodes CASSLQTGTQETQYF.

This clone is a singleton in its sample. The chain carries TRBV5-4 and TRBJ1-6, with TRBD1 identical over 7 bases. Losses at the gene ends were 4 bases for V and 7 bases for J; bases not matched to a gene: 5. The CDR3 consists of 14 residues. Looked up from germline, CDR1 is SGHNT and CDR2 is YYREEE (reference sequence). CDR3 protein: CASSTGTDNSPLHF. DNA for the CDR3: TGTGCCAGCAGCACCGGGACAGACAATTCACCCCTCCACTTT. The full variable domain, completed using reference TRBV5-4 and TRBJ1-6, is ETGVTQSPTHLIKTRGQQVTLRCSSQSGHNTVSWYQQALGQGPQFIFQYYREEENGRGNFPPRFSGLQFPNYSSELNVNALELDDSALYLCASSTGTDNSPLHFGNGTRLTVT.

Only one count was recorded for this clone. The chain couples TRBV19 to TRBJ1-5; unclear D gene. V gave up 6 bases and J gave up 3 bases, with 12 bases separating them. This CDR3 comprises 14 residues. CDR1 LNHDA and CDR2 SQIVND come from the germline V gene (reference sequence). CDR3 residues: CASRPETDNQPQHF. In DNA, the CDR3 is TGTGCCAGTAGGCCCGAAACAGACAATCAGCCCCAGCATTTT.

The CDR3, as DNA: TGTGCCAGCAGTTACTCTGACAGGGCCACTGAAGCTTTCTTT. Its protein is CASSYSDRATEAFF. The chain recombines TRBV6-2 or TRBV6-3 with TRBJ1-1; TRBD1 matches 7 bases. The V segment lost 0 bases and the J segment 4 bases; nucleotides outside the gene matches: 2. CDR1 is MNHEY and CDR2 is SVGEGT in the germline V gene. The CDR3 covers 14 residues.

The gene calls are TRBV6-4 and TRBJ1-1; D perhaps matches TRBD1 (5 bases). The V and J ends lost 4 bases and 1 base respectively, with 7 bases between them. This CDR3 is built from 13 residues. In germline, CDR1 is MRHNA, CDR2 SNTAGT. Here the CDR3 DNA reads TGTGCCAGCAGTGCTCAGGGGAACACTGAAGCTTTCTTT. Amino acids: CASSAQGNTEAFF.

This chain joins TRBV28 and TRBJ1-2; 7 bases agree with TRBD1. Trimming cost V 6 bases and J 4 bases; bases outside gene matches: 5. The CDR3 sequence is 13 residues long. Germline loops: CDR1 MDHEN, CDR2 SYDVKM. The CDR3 bases are TGTGCCAGCAGAAGGGGACAGTCCTATGGCTACACCTTC. Translating it yields CASRRGQSYGYTF.

The chain uses TRBV10-3 and TRBJ2-7, with TRBD2 identical over 7 bases. This CDR3 spans 17 amino acids. CDR1 is ENHRY and CDR2 is SYGVKD in the germline V gene. V shed 0 bases and J 1 base; nucleotides not matched to a gene: 9. The CDR3, as DNA: TGTGCCATCAGTGAGTCCGGGAAGCGGGACGTATCCTACGAGCAGTACTTC. Its protein is CAISESGKRDVSYEQYF.

The chain couples TRBV24-1 to TRBJ2-3, with TRBD1 as a possible D gene (5 bases). This CDR3 has 13 amino acids. The V gene lost 4 bases and the J gene lost 2 bases, with 6 bases spanning the gap. Germline V gives CDR1 KGHDR, CDR2 SFDVKD. The CDR3 loop reads CATSDRVTDTQYF. The CDR3 DNA sequence: TGTGCCACCAGTGACAGGGTCACAGATACGCAGTATTTT.